One and the same sample provided the 25 T cell receptor beta chains below, sequenced in a study of blood T cell repertoires in COVID-19. The protocol was immunoSEQ multiplex PCR, while the TCRdb copy is restricted to in-frame clones and leaves out a portion. The sample holds 75,000 or so clones, roughly 90% seen once. Sequences were obtained from peripheral blood. All receptors derive from a man aged 65 to 79 with acute or convalescent COVID-19.

The rearrangement links TRBV29-1 to TRBJ2-3, with TRBD2 matching over 9 bases. There are 15 residues in the CDR3. V was clipped by 3 bases and J by 6 bases; unmatched bases: 10. Germline CDR1 and CDR2: SQVTM and ANQGSEA. CDR3: CSVDGSGSGMDTQYF. The DNA of the CDR3 is TGCAGCGTTGATGGTAGCGGGAGTGGGATGGATACGCAGTATTTT.

The CDR3 region has the DNA TGTGCCACCAGTGATGGACAGGTACTGAACACCGGGGAGCTGTTTTTT. Its protein product is CATSDGQVLNTGELFF. The chain combines TRBV24-1 with TRBJ2-2; 7 bases are shared with TRBD1. The CDR3 contains 16 residues. V trimming: 3 bases; J trimming: 1 base; junction bases outside the gene matches: 4. In germline, CDR1 is KGHDR, CDR2 SFDVKD.

The chain has TRBV7-9 and TRBJ2-3; D not certain. The germline V gene encodes CDR1 SEHNR and CDR2 FQNEAQ (reference sequence). The V end was cut by 5 bases, the J end by 7 bases, with 10 bases between. The CDR3 runs to 12 residues. CDR3 amino acids: CASSPVDYTQYF. In DNA, the CDR3 is TGTGCCAGCAGCCCCGTTGACTATACGCAGTATTTT.

The chain has TRBV19 and TRBJ2-7; D gene unclear. CDR3 length: 14 amino acids. Deletions cut 3 bases from V and 5 bases from J, with 14 bases between. The germline V gene has CDR1 LNHDA and CDR2 SQIVND (reference sequence). CDR3 protein: CASSINSLVDEQYF. The CDR3 region has the DNA TGTGCCAGTAGTATTAACAGCCTCGTGGACGAGCAGTACTTC. Looking up the rest from reference TRBV19 and TRBJ2-7 gives the full variable domain: DGGITQSPKYLFRKEGQNVTLSCEQNLNHDAMYWYRQDPGQGLRLIYYSQIVNDFQKGDIAEGYSVSREKKESFPLTVTSAQKNPTAFYLCASSINSLVDEQYFGPGTRLTVT.

The chain employs TRBV30 and TRBJ1-4; D gene ambiguous. The CDR3 extends over 14 amino acids. Germline CDR1 GTSNPN, CDR2 SVGIG (reference sequence). V gave up 2 bases and J gave up 0 bases, with 7 bases separating them. This CDR3 reads CAWSLTSTNEKLFF. Written as DNA, the CDR3 is TGTGCCTGGAGTTTGACTTCAACTAATGAAAAACTGTTTTTT. Supplemented by reference TRBV30 and TRBJ1-4, the full variable domain reads SQTIHQWPATLVQPVGSPLSLECTVEGTSNPNLYWYRQAAGRGLQLLFYSVGIGQISSEVPQNLSASRPQDRQFILSSKKLLLSDSGFYLCAWSLTSTNEKLFFGSGTQLSVL.

The chain links TRBV6-2 or TRBV6-3 to TRBJ1-2, with 9 bases lining up with TRBD1. The CDR3 runs 17 residues. The V gene end was trimmed by 4 bases and the J gene end by 5 bases; junction bases not matched to a gene: 14. Germline CDR1 and CDR2: MNHEY and SVGEGT. The CDR3 DNA sequence: TGTGCCAGCAGTTTGTATCTAAGTGGGACAGGGAGTTATGGCTACACCTTC. Translation: CASSLYLSGTGSYGYTF.

This chain connects TRBV19 to TRBJ2-1; 9 bases are a match to TRBD2. CDR3 length: 15 amino acids. Unmatched junction bases numbered 6, after V lost 7 bases and J lost 2 bases. Germline-derived CDR1 and CDR2 are LNHDA and SQIVND (reference sequence). Here the CDR3 reads CASKAGGDTYNEQFF. The CDR3 nucleotides are TGTGCCAGTAAGGCGGGGGGGGACACCTACAATGAGCAGTTCTTC.

This chain connects TRBV23-1 to TRBJ2-1; 10 bases are a match to TRBD2. TRBV23-1 is an ORF, with its function uncertain. This CDR3 contains 13 residues. The trim removed 11 bases at V and 6 bases at J, leaving 7 bases unmatched. CDR3: CARPGLACNEQFF. Here the CDR3 DNA reads TGCGCCCGCCCGGGACTAGCGTGCAATGAGCAGTTCTTC.

The rearrangement links TRBV28 to TRBJ2-7, with D possibly being TRBD2 (5 bases). V lost 10 bases and J lost 4, with 38 bases in between. The CDR3 sequence is 20 residues long. The germline CDR1 and CDR2 sequences are MDHEN and SYDVKM. CDR3 sequence reads: CATQSGLQWSSGPRIYEQYF. The CDR3 DNA is TGTGCCACCCAATCGGGATTACAGTGGTCTTCTGGCCCCCGTATTTACGAGCAGTACTTC. Full variable domain (outside the CDR3, taken from reference TRBV28 and TRBJ2-7): DVKVTQSSRYLVKRTGEKVFLECVQDMDHENMFWYRQDPGLGLRLIYFSYDVKMKEKGDIPEGYSVSREKKERFSLILESASTNQTSMYLCATQSGLQWSSGPRIYEQYFGPGTRLTVT.

The V and J genes are TRBV5-4 and TRBJ2-3; possible D gene TRBD2, 6 bases. Germline V gives CDR1 SGHNT, CDR2 YYREEE (reference sequence). The CDR3 is 15 amino acids. V was clipped by 4 bases and J by 3 bases, with 15 bases between them. For the CDR3, the DNA is TGTGCCAGCAGCCCCCCGAGCCGGGGGACAGATACGCAGTATTTT. Encoded protein: CASSPPSRGTDTQYF. The variable domain in full, completed from reference TRBV5-4 and TRBJ2-3, reads ETGVTQSPTHLIKTRGQQVTLRCSSQSGHNTVSWYQQALGQGPQFIFQYYREEENGRGNFPPRFSGLQFPNYSSELNVNALELDDSALYLCASSPPSRGTDTQYFGPGTRLTVL.

The rearrangement uses TRBV3-1 (or the pseudogene TRBV3-2) and TRBJ1-6; 7 bases are a match to TRBD1. Germline V gene sequence: CDR1 LGHDT, CDR2 YNNKEL (reference sequence). Losses at the gene ends were 4 bases for V and 5 bases for J; bases not matched to a gene: 2. The CDR3 loop spans 14 amino acids. Here the CDR3 DNA reads TGTGCCAGCAGCCTCGGACAGGATAATTCACCCCTCCACTTT. This codes for CASSLGQDNSPLHF.

The chain carries TRBV3-1 (or the pseudogene TRBV3-2) and TRBJ1-6; 8 bases map to TRBD1. Germline-derived CDR1 and CDR2 are LGHDT and YNNKEL (reference sequence). The trim removed 1 base at V and 5 bases at J, leaving 1 base unmatched. This CDR3 region has 15 residues. The CDR3 nucleotides are TGTGCCAGCAGCCAAGCAGGGGGCGATAATTCACCCCTCCACTTT. Its translation: CASSQAGGDNSPLHF.

The J gene is TRBJ1-2, the V gene TRBV28; tentative D call: TRBD1 (6 bases). The CDR3 consists of 13 residues. CDR1 MDHEN and CDR2 SYDVKM come from the germline V gene. V was trimmed by 3 bases and J by 6 bases, leaving 11 bases between them. The CDR3 nucleotides read TGTGCCAGCAGTTTTCACAGGGCGAATGGCTACACCTTC. Its translation is CASSFHRANGYTF.

This clone was picked up a small number of times. This sequence joins TRBV7-2 and TRBJ1-6; the D is unclear. The V end lost 2 bases, the J end lost 7 bases, and 9 bases lay between the germline ends. This CDR3 comprises 14 residues. CDR1 and CDR2 from the germline V gene are SGHTA and FQGNSA. CDR3 bases: TGTGCCAGCAGCTTAATGGGCGGGAATTCACCCCTCCACTTT. Translated, it gives CASSLMGGNSPLHF.

This chain uses TRBV5-4 with TRBJ1-3; TRBD1 is a possible D gene (6 bases). Germline CDR1 and CDR2: SGHNT and YYREEE (reference sequence). V lost 0 bases, J lost 4 bases, and 11 bases lay in between. The CDR3 length is 15 residues. In DNA form, the CDR3 reads TGTGCCAGCAGCTTGGATCAGGGGTCCGGAAACACCATATATTTT. This translates into CASSLDQGSGNTIYF. Looking up the rest from reference TRBV5-4 and TRBJ1-3 gives the full variable domain: ETGVTQSPTHLIKTRGQQVTLRCSSQSGHNTVSWYQQALGQGPQFIFQYYREEENGRGNFPPRFSGLQFPNYSSELNVNALELDDSALYLCASSLDQGSGNTIYFGEGSWLTVV.

The chain employs TRBV4-1 and TRBJ2-5; 7 positions match TRBD1. This CDR3 has 14 amino acids. Germline CDR1 reads MGHRA; CDR2 reads YSYEKL. The junction had 5 bases not matched to a gene; V was cut back by 2 bases and J by 5 bases. The chain's CDR3 is CASSQPTGIETQYF. The DNA for the CDR3 is TGCGCCAGCAGCCAACCGACAGGGATTGAGACCCAGTACTTC.

This rearrangement joins TRBV14 to TRBJ2-7; the match to TRBD1 covers 10 bases. The CDR3 length is 16 residues. The V gene end was trimmed by 4 bases and the J gene end by 5 bases; junction bases not matched to a gene: 11. The germline V gene encodes CDR1 SGHDN and CDR2 FVKESK. CDR3 nucleotide sequence: TGTGCCAGCAGCCCTCAACTCGGGACAGGGGTAAACGAGCAGTACTTC. Translating it yields CASSPQLGTGVNEQYF.

The gene calls are TRBV28 and TRBJ1-5, with D unclear. Germline CDR1 MDHEN, CDR2 SYDVKM. This CDR3 comprises 13 residues. Trimming removed 10 bases from V and 3 bases from J, with 13 bases in between. The CDR3, as DNA: TGTGCCATCGCGAGGAACTACAATCAGCCCCAGCATTTT. Protein product: CAIARNYNQPQHF. The full variable domain, rest sourced from reference TRBV28 and TRBJ1-5, is DVKVTQSSRYLVKRTGEKVFLECVQDMDHENMFWYRQDPGLGLRLIYFSYDVKMKEKGDIPEGYSVSREKKERFSLILESASTNQTSMYLCAIARNYNQPQHFGDGTRLSIL.

This clone was counted once. The chain is built from TRBV18 and TRBJ2-1, with D maybe TRBD2 (6 bases). Trimming stripped 4 bases from V and 6 bases from J, with 10 bases between. Germline CDR1 KGHSH, CDR2 LQKENI. The CDR3 sequence is 13 residues long. The CDR3 region has the DNA TGTGCCAGCTCACTACTCGGGGGCAATGAGCAGTTCTTC. Translated: CASSLLGGNEQFF.

The chain joins TRBV9 to TRBJ1-4; 9 bases map to TRBD1. Germline CDR1 is SGDLS and CDR2 is YYNGEE. The V segment lost 3 bases and the J segment 6 bases; nucleotides outside the gene matches: 3. The CDR3 covers 14 residues. CDR3 amino acids: CASSDRDRDEKLFF. The CDR3 coding sequence is TGTGCCAGCAGCGACCGGGACAGGGATGAAAAACTGTTTTTT.

This rearrangement joins TRBV7-2 to TRBJ2-7; TRBD2 is a possible D gene (6 bases). This CDR3 has 12 residues. V was trimmed by 6 bases and J by 0 bases, leaving 6 bases between them. The germline V gene has CDR1 SGHTA and CDR2 FQGNSA. CDR3 DNA sequence: TGTGCCAGCAGGGGGGGCTCCTACGAGCAGTACTTC. This sequence encodes CASRGGSYEQYF.

The chain employs TRBV19 and TRBJ2-1; 14 positions agree with TRBD2. The CDR3 is 16 residues long. After removal of 4 bases from V and 8 bases from J, the junction contained 7 bases not matched to a gene. Germline loops: CDR1 LNHDA, CDR2 SQIVND (reference sequence). The DNA of the CDR3 is TGTGCCAGTAGTACACAAGGGACTAGCGGGAGACATGAGCAGTTCTTC. Protein: CASSTQGTSGRHEQFF.

V and J are TRBV11-2 and TRBJ1-3; no clear D. Germline V gene lookup returns CDR1 SGHAT and CDR2 FQNNGV. CDR3 length equals 14 residues. Trimming cost V 3 bases and J 0 bases, with 6 bases left between them. The CDR3 DNA follows: TGTGCCAGCAGCTTGGTCAGCTCTGGAAACACCATATATTTT. Residues: CASSLVSSGNTIYF. The full variable domain, completed using reference TRBV11-2 and TRBJ1-3, is EAGVAQSPRYKIIEKRQSVAFWCNPISGHATLYWYQQILGQGPKLLIQFQNNGVVDDSQLPKDRFSAERLKGVDSTLKIQPAKLEDSAVYLCASSLVSSGNTIYFGEGSWLTVV.

This chain links TRBV19 with TRBJ1-5; weak D call: TRBD1 (6 bases). CDR1 is LNHDA and CDR2 is SQIVND in the germline V gene (reference sequence). Trimming shortened V by 4 bases and J by 6 bases, and 16 bases separated the two germline ends. The CDR3 loop spans 15 amino acids. CDR3 in amino acids: CASSTYGQKGQPQHF. For the CDR3, the DNA is TGTGCCAGTAGTACCTACGGACAGAAAGGTCAGCCCCAGCATTTT.

This clone was observed a single time. The chain couples TRBV5-4 to TRBJ2-3, with D possibly being TRBD2 (5 bases). The CDR3 length is 15 residues. Germline CDR1 is SGHNT and CDR2 is YYREEE (reference sequence). V shed 0 bases and J shed 0 bases, with 8 bases lying between them. The CDR3 loop reads CASSLVDSSTDTQYF. The CDR3 DNA follows: TGTGCCAGCAGCTTGGTGGACTCTAGCACAGATACGCAGTATTTT.